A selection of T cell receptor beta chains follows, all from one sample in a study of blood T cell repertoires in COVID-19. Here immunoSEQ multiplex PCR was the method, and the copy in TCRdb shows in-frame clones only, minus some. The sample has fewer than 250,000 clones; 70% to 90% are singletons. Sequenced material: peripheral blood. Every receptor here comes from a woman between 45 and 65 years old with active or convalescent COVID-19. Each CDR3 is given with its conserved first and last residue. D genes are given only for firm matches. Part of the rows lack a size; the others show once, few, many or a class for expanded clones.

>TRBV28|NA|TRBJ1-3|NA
TGTGCCAGCAGTTCCCTGCGGGGCGGGACCGGAAACACCATATATTTT
CASSSLRGGTGNTIYF
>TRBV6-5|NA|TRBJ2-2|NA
TGTGCCAGCAGTTACCTAATCCTCGGCACCGGGGAGCTGTTTTTT
CASSYLILGTGELFF
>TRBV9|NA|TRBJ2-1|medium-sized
TGTGCCAGCAGCGAAGCGTTCGGTGAGCAGTTCTTC
CASSEAFGEQFF
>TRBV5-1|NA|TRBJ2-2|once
TGCGCCAGCAGCTTGGTACCAGGCACCGGGGAGCTGTTTTTT
CASSLVPGTGELFF
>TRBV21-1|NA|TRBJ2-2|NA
TGTGCCGGAGGGAGGGGGGAGACCGGGGAGCTGTTTTTT
CAGGRGETGELFF
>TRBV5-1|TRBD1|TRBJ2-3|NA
TGCGCCAGCAGCTTGGCAGGGGGCGCATCGGATACGCAGTATTTT
CASSLAGGASDTQYF
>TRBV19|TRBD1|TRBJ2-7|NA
TGTGCCAGTAGTAAGGGACAGGGGGCCGACGAGCAGTACTTC
CASSKGQGADEQYF
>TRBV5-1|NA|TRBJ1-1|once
TGCGCCAGCAGCTTGGGAGGCCAGATTGAAGCTTTCTTT
CASSLGGQIEAFF
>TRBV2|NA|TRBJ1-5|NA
TGTGCCAGCAGTGGGACAGCGGGGAGCAATCAGCCCCAGCATTTT
CASSGTAGSNQPQHF
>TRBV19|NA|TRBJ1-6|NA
TGTGCCAGCGGCAGGTCACCCCTCCACTTT
CASGRSPLHF